This T cell receptor beta chain was identified in a study of T cell responses to AZD1222 COVID-19 vaccine. General study points: Seropositive status at baseline applied to only five or six AZD1222 recipients.

Remarks on this clone: Its antigen is still unknown.

V lost 5 bases, J lost 3 bases, and 13 bases lay in between. Per the germline V gene, CDR1 is SGHNT and CDR2 is YENEEA. This CDR3 has 14 amino acids. Generated by immunoSEQ multiplex PCR, the TCRdb table keeps only in-frame clones and is missing some. The sample lists roughly 120,000 clones, roughly 90% seen once, with around 16% in the top ten. The origin of this receptor is an adult who received the AZD1222 COVID-19 vaccine. The chain joins TRBV11-3 to TRBJ1-2, with TRBD1 as a possible D gene (5 bases). The specimen comprised peripheral blood, sampled 28 days after the second AZD1222 dose. CDR3 region: CASSKQAHDYGYTF. The DNA of the CDR3 is TGTGCCAGCAGCAAACAGGCTCATGACTATGGCTACACCTTC.